This TCR beta chain was sequenced in a study of early T cells in non-severe SARS-CoV-2 infection. Study as a whole: Unpaired chains resulted from sequencing bulk RNA of unsorted whole blood. Study-wide results and limits: VDJdb-based annotation leaned toward anti-spike CD8 responses and missed private and CD4 specificities.

Attachment of unique molecular identifiers to individual cDNA molecules was performed. TCRdb used MiXCR to reprocess the 5' RACE reads, holding one entry per CDR3 protein. The sample includes some 49,000 distinct CDR3 sequences, approximately 8% of them seen just once. Trimming took 2 bases from V and 10 from J, leaving 17 bases between them. The CDR3 runs 13 residues. The germline V gene encodes CDR1 GTSNPN and CDR2 SVGIG (reference sequence). This clonotype occurred many times. Its antigen is unknown. The source is an adult who was a healthcare worker with PCR-confirmed SARS-CoV-2 infection or an uninfected control (not recorded which). Material: whole blood. The V call is TRBV30, the J call TRBJ1-1; maybe TRBD1 (5 bases). The CDR3 sequence: CAWSRDSTAGAFF. The CDR3 DNA is TGTGCCTGGAGTAGGGACTCTACGGCGGGAGCTTTCTTT. Filled out from reference TRBV30 and TRBJ1-1, the complete variable domain reads SQTIHQWPATLVQPVGSPLSLECTVEGTSNPNLYWYRQAAGRGLQLLFYSVGIGQISSEVPQNLSASRPQDRQFILSSKKLLLSDSGFYLCAWSRDSTAGAFFGQGTRLTVV.